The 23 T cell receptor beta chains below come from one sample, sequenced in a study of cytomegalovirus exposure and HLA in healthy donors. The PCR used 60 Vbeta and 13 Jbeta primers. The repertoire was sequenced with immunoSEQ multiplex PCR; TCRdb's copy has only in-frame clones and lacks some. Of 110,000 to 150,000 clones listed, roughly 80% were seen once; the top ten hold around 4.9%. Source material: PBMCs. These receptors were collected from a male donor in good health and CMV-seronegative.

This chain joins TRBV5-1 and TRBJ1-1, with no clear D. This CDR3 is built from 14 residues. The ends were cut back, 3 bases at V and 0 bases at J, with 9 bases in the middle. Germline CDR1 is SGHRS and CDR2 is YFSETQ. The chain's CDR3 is CASSSAVVNTEAFF. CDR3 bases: TGCGCCAGCAGCTCTGCGGTGGTGAACACTGAAGCTTTCTTT.

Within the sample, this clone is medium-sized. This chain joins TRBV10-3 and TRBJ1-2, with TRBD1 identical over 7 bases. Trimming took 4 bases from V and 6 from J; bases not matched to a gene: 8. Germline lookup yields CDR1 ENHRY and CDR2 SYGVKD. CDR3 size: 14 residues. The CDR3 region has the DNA TGTGCCATCAGTGGGGGACAGACGGGACATGGCTACACCTTC. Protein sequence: CAISGGQTGHGYTF.

This CDR3 is CASSLAGGTDTQYF. CDR3 DNA: TGTGCCAGCAGTTTAGCGGGGGGCACAGATACGCAGTATTTT. The rearrangement uses TRBV27 and TRBJ2-3; 7 bases fit TRBD2. Germline V gene lookup returns CDR1 MNHEY and CDR2 SMNVEV (reference sequence). This CDR3 region has 14 residues. V shed 2 bases and J 1 base; nucleotides not matched to a gene: 0.

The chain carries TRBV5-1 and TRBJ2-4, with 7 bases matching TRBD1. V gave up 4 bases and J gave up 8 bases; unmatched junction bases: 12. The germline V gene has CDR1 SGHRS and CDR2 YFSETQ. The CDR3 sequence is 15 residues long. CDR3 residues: CASSKHRDRDDIQYF. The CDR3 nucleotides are TGCGCCAGCAGCAAACACCGGGACAGAGATGACATTCAGTACTTC.

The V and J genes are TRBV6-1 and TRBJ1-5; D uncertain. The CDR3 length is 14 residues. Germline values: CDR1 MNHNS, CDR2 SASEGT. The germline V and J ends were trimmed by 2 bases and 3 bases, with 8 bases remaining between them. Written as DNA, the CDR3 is TGTGCCAGCAGTGAAATCCAGGTCAATCAGCCCCAGCATTTT. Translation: CASSEIQVNQPQHF.

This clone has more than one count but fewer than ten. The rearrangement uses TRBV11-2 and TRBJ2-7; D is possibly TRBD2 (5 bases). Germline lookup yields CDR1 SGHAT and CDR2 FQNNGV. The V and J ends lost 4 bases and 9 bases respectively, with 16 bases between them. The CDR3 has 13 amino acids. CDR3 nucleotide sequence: TGTGCCAGCAGCTCAGGATCGGGGTTAGGGCAGTACTTC. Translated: CASSSGSGLGQYF.

The CDR3 protein is CASSQGTVNYGYTF. CDR3 DNA: TGTGCCAGCAGCCAAGGGACAGTTAACTATGGCTACACCTTC. The chain carries TRBV6-6 and TRBJ1-2; TRBD1 matches 7 bases. V lost 6 bases, J lost 1 base, and 5 bases stayed unmatched. There are 14 residues in the CDR3. Germline CDR1 and CDR2: MNHNY and SVGAGI (reference sequence).

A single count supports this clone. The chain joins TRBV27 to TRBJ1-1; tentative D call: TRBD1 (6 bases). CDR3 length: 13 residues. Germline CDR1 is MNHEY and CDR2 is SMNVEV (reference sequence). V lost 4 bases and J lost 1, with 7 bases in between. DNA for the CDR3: TGTGCCAGCAGTTCGACAGGGAACACTGAAGCTTTCTTT. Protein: CASSSTGNTEAFF.

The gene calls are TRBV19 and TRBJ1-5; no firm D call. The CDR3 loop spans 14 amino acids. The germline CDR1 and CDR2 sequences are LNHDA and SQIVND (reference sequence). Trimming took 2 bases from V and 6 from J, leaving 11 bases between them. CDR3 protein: CASSISGISQPQHF. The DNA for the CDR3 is TGTGCCAGTAGTATATCCGGGATCAGTCAGCCCCAGCATTTT.

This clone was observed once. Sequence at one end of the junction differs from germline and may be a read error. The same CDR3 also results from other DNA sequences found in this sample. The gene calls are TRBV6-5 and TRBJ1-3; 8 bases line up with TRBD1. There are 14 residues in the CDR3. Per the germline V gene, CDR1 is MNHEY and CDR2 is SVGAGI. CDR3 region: CASSADRAGNTIYF. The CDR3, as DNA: TGTGCTAGCAGTGCGGACAGGGCTGGAAACACCATATATTTT.

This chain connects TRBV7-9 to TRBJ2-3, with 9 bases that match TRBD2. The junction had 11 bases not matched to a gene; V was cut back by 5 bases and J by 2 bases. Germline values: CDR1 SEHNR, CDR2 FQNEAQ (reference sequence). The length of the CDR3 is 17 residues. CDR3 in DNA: TGTGCCAGCAGCCCTGATCAAAGCGGGGGGATCACAGATACGCAGTATTTT. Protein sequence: CASSPDQSGGITDTQYF.

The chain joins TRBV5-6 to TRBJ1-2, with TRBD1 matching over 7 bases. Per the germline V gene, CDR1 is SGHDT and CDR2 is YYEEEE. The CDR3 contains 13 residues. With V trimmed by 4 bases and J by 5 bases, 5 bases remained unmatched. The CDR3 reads CASSPGTEYGYTF. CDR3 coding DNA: TGTGCCAGCAGCCCAGGGACAGAATATGGCTACACCTTC.

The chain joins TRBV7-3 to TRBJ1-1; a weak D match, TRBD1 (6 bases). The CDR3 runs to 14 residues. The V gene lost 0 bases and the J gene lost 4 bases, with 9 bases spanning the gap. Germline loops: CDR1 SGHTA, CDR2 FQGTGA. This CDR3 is CASSLTQGTTEAFF. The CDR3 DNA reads TGTGCCAGCAGCTTAACCCAGGGGACCACTGAAGCTTTCTTT.

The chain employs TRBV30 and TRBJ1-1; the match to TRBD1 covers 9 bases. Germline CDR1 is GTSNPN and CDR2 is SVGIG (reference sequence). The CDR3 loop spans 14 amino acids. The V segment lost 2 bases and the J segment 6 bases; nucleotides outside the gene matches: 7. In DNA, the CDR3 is TGTGCCTGGAGTCCACGGACAGGGGCGGCTGAAGCTTTCTTT. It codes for CAWSPRTGAAEAFF.

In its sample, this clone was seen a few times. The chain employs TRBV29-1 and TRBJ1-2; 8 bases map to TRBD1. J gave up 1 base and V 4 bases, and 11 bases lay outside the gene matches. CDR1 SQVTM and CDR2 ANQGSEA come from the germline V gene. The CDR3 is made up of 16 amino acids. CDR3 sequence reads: CSVGQGWGMDNYGYTF. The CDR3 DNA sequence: TGCAGCGTTGGACAGGGGTGGGGAATGGATAACTATGGCTACACCTTC.

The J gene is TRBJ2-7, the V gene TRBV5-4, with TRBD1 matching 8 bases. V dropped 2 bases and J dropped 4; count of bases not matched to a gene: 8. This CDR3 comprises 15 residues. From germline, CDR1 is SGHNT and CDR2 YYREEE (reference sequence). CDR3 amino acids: CASSLPGTGPYEQYF. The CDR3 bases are TGTGCCAGCAGCTTACCCGGGACAGGCCCATACGAGCAGTACTTC.

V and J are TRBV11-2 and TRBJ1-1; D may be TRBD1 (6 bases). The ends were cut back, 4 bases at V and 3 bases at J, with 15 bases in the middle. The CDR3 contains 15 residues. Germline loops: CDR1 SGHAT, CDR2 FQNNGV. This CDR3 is CASSYWGQDHTEAFF. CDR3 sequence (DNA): TGTGCCAGCAGCTATTGGGGGCAGGACCACACTGAAGCTTTCTTT.

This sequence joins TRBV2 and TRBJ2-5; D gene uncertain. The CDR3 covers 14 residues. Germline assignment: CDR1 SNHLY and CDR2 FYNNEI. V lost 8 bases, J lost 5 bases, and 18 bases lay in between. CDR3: CASLSSSRWETQYF. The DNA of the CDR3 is TGTGCCAGCCTCAGTTCTAGTAGGTGGGAGACCCAGTACTTC.

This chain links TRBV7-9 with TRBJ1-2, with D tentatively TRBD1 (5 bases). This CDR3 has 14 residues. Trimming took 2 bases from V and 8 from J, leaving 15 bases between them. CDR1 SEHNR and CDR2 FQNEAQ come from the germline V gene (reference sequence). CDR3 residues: CASSLRGFVGGYTF. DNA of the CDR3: TGTGCCAGCAGCTTAAGGGGCTTTGTGGGAGGCTACACCTTC. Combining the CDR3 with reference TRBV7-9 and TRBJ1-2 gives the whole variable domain DTGVSQNPRHKITKRGQNVTFRCDPISEHNRLYWYRQTLGQGPEFLTYFQNEAQLEKSRLLSDRFSAERPKGSFSTLEIQRTEQGDSAMYLCASSLRGFVGGYTFGSGTRLTVV.

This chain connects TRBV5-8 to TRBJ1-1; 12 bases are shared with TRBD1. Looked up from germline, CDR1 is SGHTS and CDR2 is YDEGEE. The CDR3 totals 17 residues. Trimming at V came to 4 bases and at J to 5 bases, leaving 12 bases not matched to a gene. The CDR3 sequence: CASSTLGQGAFGTEAFF. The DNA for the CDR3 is TGTGCCAGCAGCACCCTGGGACAGGGGGCTTTCGGGACTGAAGCTTTCTTT.

The chain's CDR3 is CASSPEGQAYGYTF. DNA for the CDR3: TGTGCCAGCTCACCGGAGGGACAGGCCTATGGCTACACCTTC. The rearrangement links TRBV18 to TRBJ1-2; 8 bases agree with TRBD1. Unmatched junction bases numbered 4, after V lost 3 bases and J lost 4 bases. Germline assignment: CDR1 KGHSH and CDR2 LQKENI. The CDR3 sequence is 14 residues long. Drawing the rest from reference TRBV18 and TRBJ1-2, the complete variable domain is NAGVMQNPRHLVRRRGQEARLRCSPMKGHSHVYWYRQLPEEGLKFMVYLQKENIIDESGMPKERFSAEFPKEGPSILRIQQVVRGDSAAYFCASSPEGQAYGYTFGSGTRLTVV.

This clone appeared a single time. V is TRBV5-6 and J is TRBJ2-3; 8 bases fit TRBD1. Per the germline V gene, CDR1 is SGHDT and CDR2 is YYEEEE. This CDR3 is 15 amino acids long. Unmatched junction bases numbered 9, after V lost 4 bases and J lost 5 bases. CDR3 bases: TGTGCCAGCAGCGACCGGGACAGGCGGCGAGATACGCAGTATTTT. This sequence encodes CASSDRDRRRDTQYF.

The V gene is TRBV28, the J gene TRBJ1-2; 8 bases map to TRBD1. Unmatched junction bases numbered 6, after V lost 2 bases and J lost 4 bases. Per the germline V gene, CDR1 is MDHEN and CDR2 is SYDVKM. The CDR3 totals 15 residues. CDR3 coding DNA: TGTGCCAGCAGTTTACCTACTGACAGGGGCTATGGCTACACCTTC. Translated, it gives CASSLPTDRGYGYTF.